The rows below give T cell receptor beta chains drawn from one sample of a study of T-cell memory formation after mild COVID-19. MiXCR, run by TCRdb on the 5' RACE reads, gives a single entry per CDR3 protein. The table lists a few hundred thousand distinct CDR3 sequences, around 20% of them singletons. The sequencing input was PBMCs or a T cell subset sorted from them (not recorded which). The receptors here all came from an adult woman who had mild COVID-19 (a few samples of this study predate the infection). Cell type and time point are not known. Each CDR3 is given with its conserved first and last residue. D genes are given only for firm matches. Where a row states a size, it is once, few, many or the class of an expanded clone; other rows omit it.

V,D,size,J,DNA,CDR3
TRBV27,NA,NA,TRBJ2-1,TGTGCCAGCAGTTTATTTTCCGGGGGTACCTACAATGAGCAGTTCTTC,CASSLFSGGTYNEQFF
TRBV6-5,NA,NA,TRBJ1-2,TGTGCCAGCAGCCGAAGCCCGATCGGCAGGGCGGATGGCTACACCTTC,CASSRSPIGRADGYTF
TRBV13,TRBD2,NA,TRBJ2-1,TGTGCCAGCAGCTTGCTAGCGGGAGGGGAGCAGTTCTTC,CASSLLAGGEQFF
TRBV20-1,TRBD1,NA,TRBJ1-5,TGCAGTGCTAGACAGACAGGGACCTTCAATCAGCCCCAGCATTTT,CSARQTGTFNQPQHF
TRBV29-1,NA,NA,TRBJ2-1,TGCAGCGCCCGAAGGGCAGGAGTATACAATGAGCAGTTCTTC,CSARRAGVYNEQFF
TRBV4-3,NA,NA,TRBJ2-6,TGCGCCAGCAGCCCTTCGGGGCCCGGGGCCAACGTCCTGACTTTC,CASSPSGPGANVLTF
TRBV6-5,NA,NA,TRBJ2-1,TGTGCCAGCAGTTACGCAGGGAAAAGCTACAATGAGCAGTTCTTC,CASSYAGKSYNEQFF
TRBV9,NA,few,TRBJ2-5,TGTGCCAGCAGCCTCGCCGGGACTCGTCAAGAGACCCAGTACTTC,CASSLAGTRQETQYF
TRBV27,NA,NA,TRBJ2-2,TGTGCCAGCAGTTTAAAAGCGACTGGGGCCGGGGAGCTGTTTTTT,CASSLKATGAGELFF
TRBV25-1,NA,NA,TRBJ1-2,TGTGCCAGCAGTGAATTGACAGATGGCTACACTTTC,CASSELTDGYTF
TRBV2,NA,NA,TRBJ1-5,TGTGCCAGCAGTCCGGGACGGATACAGCCCCAGCATTTT,CASSPGRIQPQHF
TRBV24-1,TRBD1,few,TRBJ2-7,TGTGCCACCAGTGATGGGGGACAGGGGGCTGTCCCCTCCTACGAGCAGTACTTC,CATSDGGQGAVPSYEQYF
TRBV4-3,NA,many,TRBJ1-1,TGCGCCAGCAGCCGAGTCCGGGACGGATACACTGAAGCTTTCTTT,CASSRVRDGYTEAFF
TRBV18,TRBD1,NA,TRBJ2-3,TGTGCCAGCTCACCGACGGGACAGGTGTCCACAGATACGCAGTATTTT,CASSPTGQVSTDTQYF
TRBV9,TRBD1,NA,TRBJ2-5,TGTGCCAGCAGCCTCACCACCGGGACAGGGAGTGGGACCCAGTACTTC,CASSLTTGTGSGTQYF
TRBV5-5,TRBD2,NA,TRBJ2-7,TGTGCCAGCAGCACCGGTGCTAGCGGGGTGATCTACGAGCAGTACTTC,CASSTGASGVIYEQYF
TRBV6-4,TRBD2,NA,TRBJ2-1,TGTGCCAGCAGCGCCGGGACTAGCGGGGAGCAGTTCTTC,CASSAGTSGEQFF
TRBV5-1,NA,NA,TRBJ1-2,TGCGCCAGCAGCTTGGCCACGGCGGACTATGGCTACACCTTC,CASSLATADYGYTF
TRBV28,NA,NA,TRBJ1-1,TGTGCCAGCAGTGCCTTAGCTGGGGGTATGAACACTGAAGCTTTCTTT,CASSALAGGMNTEAFF
TRBV5-1,NA,NA,TRBJ1-1,TGCGCCAGCAGCTTGATTCACGGCAACACTGAAGCTTTCTTT,CASSLIHGNTEAFF
TRBV5-1,NA,NA,TRBJ2-3,TGCGCCAGCAGCAGTGGACAGTTTAGCACAGATACGCAGTATTTT,CASSSGQFSTDTQYF
TRBV5-1,TRBD1,NA,TRBJ1-2,TGCGCCAGCAGCCTACCGACGACAGGGATGAGCTATGGCTACACCTTC,CASSLPTTGMSYGYTF
TRBV24-1,NA,NA,TRBJ1-1,TGTGCCACGCGGGACCCCGGCGGTGAAGCTTTCTTT,CATRDPGGEAFF
TRBV2,NA,few,TRBJ2-3,TGTGCCAGCAGTGAGGCGGGGTTTGATACGCAGTATTTT,CASSEAGFDTQYF
TRBV4-1,TRBD1,NA,TRBJ2-7,TGCGCCAGCAGCGAAGACAGGGTTCGGTACGAGCAGTACTTC,CASSEDRVRYEQYF
TRBV6-2/TRBV6-3,TRBD2,few,TRBJ2-7,TGCGCCAGCAGCGGGACTAGCGGGGGTATCTACGAGCAGTACTTC,CASSGTSGGIYEQYF
TRBV4-1,TRBD1,few,TRBJ1-2,TGCGCCAGCAGCCAATCCGACAGGGAAAGAACCTTC,CASSQSDRERTF
TRBV24-1,NA,NA,TRBJ2-2,TGTGCCACCCTTGAACCGACGGGGAACACCGGGGAGCTGTTTTTT,CATLEPTGNTGELFF
TRBV5-1,NA,few,TRBJ2-3,TGCGCCAGCAGTGCCAGGGAAGGGTATACGCAGTATTTT,CASSAREGYTQYF
TRBV24-1,TRBD1,NA,TRBJ1-5,TGTGCCACCAGTGATTTGGGACAGGAATTCAATCAGCCCCAGCATTTT,CATSDLGQEFNQPQHF
TRBV20-1,NA,few,TRBJ2-7,TGCAGTGCGGAACAGGGCTACGAGCAGTACTTC,CSAEQGYEQYF
TRBV5-5,TRBD2,few,TRBJ2-1,TGTGCCAGCAGCTGGTCGGTACCGGGACTAACGGACAATGAGCAGTTCTTC,CASSWSVPGLTDNEQFF
TRBV27,TRBD1,NA,TRBJ2-7,TGTGCCAGCAGTTTTACAGGGGGAATTCGGTACTTC,CASSFTGGIRYF
TRBV2,TRBD2,many,TRBJ2-7,TGTGCCAGCAGTGAAGGGATTAGGGAGGGCTCCTACGAGCAGTACTTC,CASSEGIREGSYEQYF
TRBV10-3,TRBD1,few,TRBJ1-6,TGTGCCATCAGTGGGACAGGGTTTCTAAATTCACCCCTCCACTTT,CAISGTGFLNSPLHF
TRBV6-6,NA,few,TRBJ2-5,TGTGCCAGCAGCCCCTGGACAGATAGGAGACAAGAGACCCAGTACTTC,CASSPWTDRRQETQYF
TRBV18,NA,NA,TRBJ2-5,TGTGCCAGCTCACCAATCGGGACGGCGGGGGAGACCCAGTACTTC,CASSPIGTAGETQYF
TRBV3-1,NA,many,TRBJ2-1,TGTGCCAGCAGCCGGGGAGGGGGCAAGTTCTTC,CASSRGGGKFF
TRBV4-2,NA,NA,TRBJ2-7,TGTGCCAGCAGCCATACAAGGGGCCCCTACGAGCAGTACTTC,CASSHTRGPYEQYF
TRBV24-1,TRBD2,few,TRBJ2-2,TGTGCCACCAGTGATCTGCGGGAGGGGCAGGGTACCGGGGAGCTGTTTTTT,CATSDLREGQGTGELFF
TRBV7-3,NA,many,TRBJ1-1,TGTGCCAGCAGTTTGACAGGCGGCAACACTGAAGCTTTCTTT,CASSLTGGNTEAFF
TRBV27,NA,NA,TRBJ1-1,TGTGCCAGCAGAACCTCCTTGTGGGCCACTGAAGCTTTCTTT,CASRTSLWATEAFF
TRBV24-1,TRBD1,NA,TRBJ1-1,TGTGCCACCAGTGAGGGAACAGGGGTAGCTTTCTTT,CATSEGTGVAFF
TRBV19,NA,NA,TRBJ1-1,TGTGCCAGTAGTATACAGAGCATGAACACTGAAGCTTTCTTT,CASSIQSMNTEAFF
TRBV7-2,TRBD1,many,TRBJ2-1,TGTGCCAGCAGCTCACCTCCCGGGACAGAGGAGTTCTTC,CASSSPPGTEEFF
TRBV5-1,TRBD2,many,TRBJ2-1,TGTGCCAGCAGTCTAGCGGGAGGACGGTACAATGAGCAGTTCTTC,CASSLAGGRYNEQFF
TRBV7-2,NA,NA,TRBJ1-2,TGTGCCAGCACTGGACAGCACTATGGCTACACCTTC,CASTGQHYGYTF
TRBV11-3,TRBD2,few,TRBJ2-1,TGTGCCAGCAGCCCCCCTGGCGGGAGCCACAAGCAGTTCTTC,CASSPPGGSHKQFF
TRBV11-3,NA,few,TRBJ2-1,TGTGCCAGCAGCTTAACAGGGAATCGGTACAATGAGCAGTTCTTC,CASSLTGNRYNEQFF
TRBV20-1,NA,NA,TRBJ1-1,TGCAGTGCTAGAACACGCGGGGGGGACACTGAAGCTTTCTTT,CSARTRGGDTEAFF
TRBV29-1,TRBD1,NA,TRBJ1-1,TGCAGCGTTGTGGCAGGGGGCATGAACACTGAAGCTTTCTTT,CSVVAGGMNTEAFF
TRBV5-1,NA,NA,TRBJ2-2,TGCGCCAGCAGCGCCCGGGGATCCGGGGAGCTGTTTTTT,CASSARGSGELFF
TRBV14,NA,NA,TRBJ2-5,TGTGCCAGAGACGGAGTGACTCAAGGACACCAAGAGACCCAGTACTTC,CARDGVTQGHQETQYF
TRBV7-9,NA,NA,TRBJ1-4,TGTGCCAGCAGCTTAGACCGGGCGGAAAAACTGTTTTTT,CASSLDRAEKLFF